The entry below describes one T cell receptor beta chain. Antigen specificity is unknown. Primed by a sample-barcoded 5' primer and a J-beta primer mix, a second PCR proceeded for roughly 7 to 12 cycles. Each of the cDNA molecules was tagged by a template-switch adaptor with 12 random nucleotides. From the 5' RACE reads, TCRdb called clonotypes with MiXCR, one entry per CDR3 protein. The sample consists of 650,000 to 700,000 distinct CDR3 sequences, roughly half of them appearing once. This sample was included in a study of blood T cells in healthy people across ages. Overall study findings and caveats: Per million T cells, the diversity of TCR beta decreased roughly linearly as age advanced. Whereas aged donors had fewer naive CD4+ cells, long-lived donors had more of them and higher diversity. With naive T cell percentage, TCR beta diversity showed a strong correlation.

This CDR3 is built from 13 residues. The germline V gene encodes CDR1 SGHAT and CDR2 FQNNGV. V gave up 2 bases and J gave up 8 bases, with 12 bases separating them. This chain joins TRBV11-2 and TRBJ1-1; D uncertain. Input material: blood. This TCR was recovered from a woman older than 75 in good health. The DNA for the CDR3 is TGTGCCAGCAGCTTAATCCTCGGCAGAGAAGCTTTCTTT. Translated: CASSLILGREAFF.